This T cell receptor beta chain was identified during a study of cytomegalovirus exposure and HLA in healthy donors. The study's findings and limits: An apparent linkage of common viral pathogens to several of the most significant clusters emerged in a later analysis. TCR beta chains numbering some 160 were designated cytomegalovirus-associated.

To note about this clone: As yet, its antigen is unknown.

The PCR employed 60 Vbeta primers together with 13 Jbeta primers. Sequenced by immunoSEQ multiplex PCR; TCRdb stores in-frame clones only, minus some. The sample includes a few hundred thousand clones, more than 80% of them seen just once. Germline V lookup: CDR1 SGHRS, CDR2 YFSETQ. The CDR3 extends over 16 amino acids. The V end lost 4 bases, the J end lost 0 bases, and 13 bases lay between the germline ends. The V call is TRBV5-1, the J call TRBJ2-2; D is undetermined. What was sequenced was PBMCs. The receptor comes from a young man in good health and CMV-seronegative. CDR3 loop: CASSISGIANTGELFF. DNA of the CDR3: TGCGCCAGCAGCATCTCAGGCATTGCGAACACCGGGGAGCTGTTTTTT.